These T cell receptor beta chains were read from a single sample in a study of T cells after yellow fever vaccination. TCRdb itself ran the 5' RACE reads through MiXCR, one entry per CDR3 protein. The profile shows about 350,000 distinct CDR3 sequences, around 13% of them singletons. This sample comprised CD4+ T cells sorted from PBMCs, obtained 15 days after the yellow fever booster vaccination. The receptor source for this set is a man aged 18 to 29 who received the YFV17D yellow fever vaccine. Both conserved end residues are part of each CDR3.

v_call	cdr3_aa
TRBV5-1	CASSWTGSNYGYTF
TRBV10-3	CAINTGASTGELFF
TRBV16	CASSQSESSRQYF
TRBV7-2	CASSSTLATDTQYF
TRBV12-3/TRBV12-4	CASSPRRGGLLVLGGTDTQYF
TRBV29-1	CSVPLGGYQETQYF
TRBV6-6	CASSPTGGTSYEQYF
TRBV4-3	CASSQDRLVPEQYF
TRBV3-1	CASSQGGGGNTEAFF
TRBV10-3	CAISESGPGQGIEQFF
TRBV2	CASSFQGQYEQYF
TRBV5-1	CASSMAPGQGNTGELFF
TRBV12-3/TRBV12-4	CASSFGDRVWGTEAFF
TRBV25-1	CASRAAGGHTDTQYF
TRBV5-1	CASSSGRSATNEKLFF
TRBV28	CASSLWPKTGVRSPLHF
TRBV7-9	CASSAWGGASNEKLFF
TRBV7-9	CASSGTGGQGIQPQHF
TRBV6-1	CASSVGRGGLGHEQFF
TRBV20-1	CSANSRMNTEAFF
TRBV3-1	CASSQGWSGSVGGTEAFF
TRBV7-2	CASRPGGAQETQYF
TRBV4-3	CASSQDQGNEQYF
TRBV4-2	CASSQVAGGDGANVLTF
TRBV7-6	CASSPPSRRDTQYF
TRBV18	CASSPPGSIEQFF
TRBV19	CASSEQGNEAFF
TRBV24-1	CATIREQFF
TRBV10-1	CASTDRVDGELFF
TRBV11-2	CASSRGRGNTGELFF
TRBV24-1	CATSDPGGAGNEQFF
TRBV12-3/TRBV12-4	CASSSRTENYGYTF
TRBV10-3	CAISEQADTQYF
TRBV5-5	CASRSDRSSYNEQFF
TRBV14	CASSRITPGTYNEQFF
TRBV3-1	CASSQEGFAYNSPLHF
TRBV15	CATSRVRGGVSGGELFF
TRBV20-1	CSARDFQTGDTGELFF
TRBV6-5	CASSYWGDGYTF
TRBV27	CASSRYMNTEAFF
TRBV6-5	CASRYRNGYTF
TRBV28	CASSLTVDTEAFF
TRBV11-3	CASSSGTGGADTQYF
TRBV4-1	CASSLRPQPEETQYF
TRBV7-2	CASSPFARSGNSPLHF
TRBV6-2/TRBV6-3	CASSLLAGGVYEQYF
TRBV6-5	CASSYSTRHAQETQYF
TRBV20-1	CSARKTGLRTDTQYF
TRBV9	CASSVGALGGGLDTQYF
TRBV4-3	CASSQAGEDIQYF
TRBV6-1	CASTQGAPLEKLFF
TRBV25-1	CASISGQGGSYNEQFF
TRBV28	CASSHRSVGTGELFF
TRBV11-2	CASSGRAVEWDTLHF
TRBV30	CAWSPGTGSNQPQHF